This TCR beta chain is drawn from a study of radiotherapy plus CTLA-4 blockade in lung cancer. Some clones are missing from TCRdb's copy, which holds only in-frame ones; the method was immunoSEQ multiplex PCR. The sample contains 70,000 to 100,000 clones, approximately 86% of which appear only once. V was shortened by 1 base and J by 4 bases, with 7 bases between the two germline ends. This CDR3 is 13 amino acids long. The germline V gene encodes CDR1 SGHAT and CDR2 FQNNGV. This chain uses TRBV11-2 with TRBJ2-5; D remains ambiguous. This material consisted of peripheral blood, taken from a patient treated with radiotherapy plus ipilimumab. The source is a human donor with non-small cell lung cancer who had a partial response to radiotherapy plus ipilimumab. The DNA of the CDR3 is TGTGCCAGCAGCTTAGGAGAGTTAGAGACCCAGTACTTC. This translates into CASSLGELETQYF.